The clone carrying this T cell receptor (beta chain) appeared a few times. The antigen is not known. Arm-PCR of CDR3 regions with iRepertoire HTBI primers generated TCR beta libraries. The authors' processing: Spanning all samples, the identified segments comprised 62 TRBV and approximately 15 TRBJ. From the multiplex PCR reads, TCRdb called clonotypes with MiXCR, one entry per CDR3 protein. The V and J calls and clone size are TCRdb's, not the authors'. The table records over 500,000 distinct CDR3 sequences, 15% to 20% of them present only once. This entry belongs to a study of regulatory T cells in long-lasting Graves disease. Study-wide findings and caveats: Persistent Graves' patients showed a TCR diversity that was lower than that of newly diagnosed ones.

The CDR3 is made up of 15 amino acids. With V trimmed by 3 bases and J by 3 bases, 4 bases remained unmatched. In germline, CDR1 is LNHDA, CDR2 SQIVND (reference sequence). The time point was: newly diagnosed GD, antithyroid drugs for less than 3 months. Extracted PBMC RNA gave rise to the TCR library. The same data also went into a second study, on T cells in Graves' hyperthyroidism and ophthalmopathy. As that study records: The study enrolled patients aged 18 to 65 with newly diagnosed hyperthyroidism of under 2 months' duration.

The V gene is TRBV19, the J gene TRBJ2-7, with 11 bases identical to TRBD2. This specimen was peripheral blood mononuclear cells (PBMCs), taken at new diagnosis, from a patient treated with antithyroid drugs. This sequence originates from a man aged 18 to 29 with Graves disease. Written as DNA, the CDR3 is TGTGCCAGTAGTATGGCTAGCGGGAGGTACTACGAGCAGTACTTC. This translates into CASSMASGRYYEQYF.